This T cell receptor beta chain was sequenced for a study of control samples from healthy donors and cancer patients. This clone was seen just once. Other DNA sequences of this sample code for an identical CDR3. V shed 5 bases, J shed 3 bases, and the junction held 5 bases outside the gene matches. The CDR3 loop spans 15 amino acids. Sequenced by immunoSEQ multiplex PCR; TCRdb stores in-frame clones only, minus some. The sample holds roughly 200,000 clones; 91% are singletons and the top ten take roughly 1.9%. The source material was blood. V and J are TRBV23-1 and TRBJ2-3; 10 bases line up with TRBD1. TRBV23-1 is labeled an ORF, and its function is uncertain. The receptor was derived from a man aged 25 to 40 in good health. The CDR3 DNA reads TGCGCCAGCAGTTCCGGGACAGGGGCAACAGATACGCAGTATTTT. Its protein is CASSSGTGATDTQYF.